This TCR beta chain is from a study of follicular helper T cells after annual influenza vaccination. Study conclusions and caveats: Change in circulating plasmablasts correlated with ICOS+CD38+ cTfh clonality change.

The CDR3 has 15 residues. The ends were cut back, 4 bases at V and 9 bases at J, with 19 bases in the middle. The germline CDR1 and CDR2 sequences are LNHDA and SQIVND (reference sequence). As concerns this clone: Its antigen is still unknown.

Profiling relied on immunoSEQ multiplex PCR, and the TCRdb table lists in-frame clones only, not all of them. The sample lists 9,500 to 11,000 clones, 70% to 85% occurring once. Adults were given seasonal inactivated influenza vaccine, and blood CD4 subsets were sorted before and after vaccination. Sequences were derived from CXCR5- memory CD4+ T cells sorted from blood, sampled 6 weeks after influenza vaccination. The chain joins TRBV19 to TRBJ2-4; D is possibly TRBD1 or TRBD2 (5 bases each). This receptor was obtained from an adult who received the influenza vaccine. The CDR3 spells CASSSGTRQVFIQYF. Here the CDR3 DNA reads TGTGCCAGTAGTAGTGGGACCAGGCAGGTGTTCATTCAGTACTTC.